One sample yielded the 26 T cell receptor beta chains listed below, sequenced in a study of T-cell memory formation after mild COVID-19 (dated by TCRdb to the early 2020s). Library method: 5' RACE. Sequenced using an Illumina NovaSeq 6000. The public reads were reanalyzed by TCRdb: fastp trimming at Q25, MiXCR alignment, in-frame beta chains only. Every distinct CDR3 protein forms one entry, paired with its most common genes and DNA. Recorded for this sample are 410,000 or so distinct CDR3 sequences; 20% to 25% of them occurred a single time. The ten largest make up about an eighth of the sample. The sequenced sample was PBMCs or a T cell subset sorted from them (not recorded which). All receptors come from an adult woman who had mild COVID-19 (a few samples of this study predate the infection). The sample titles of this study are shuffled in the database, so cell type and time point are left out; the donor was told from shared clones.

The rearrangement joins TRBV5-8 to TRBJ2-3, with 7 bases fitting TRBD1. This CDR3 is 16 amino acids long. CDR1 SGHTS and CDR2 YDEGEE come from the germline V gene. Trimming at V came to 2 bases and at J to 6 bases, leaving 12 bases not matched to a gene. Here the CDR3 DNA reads TGTGCCAGCAGCTTAACGGACAGGCGATACACTGATACGCAGTATTTT. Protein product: CASSLTDRRYTDTQYF. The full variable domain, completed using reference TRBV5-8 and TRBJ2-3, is EAGVTQSPTHLIKTRGQQATLRCSPISGHTSVYWYQQALGLGLQFLLWYDEGEERNRGNFPPRFSGRQFPNYSSELNVNALELEDSALYLCASSLTDRRYTDTQYFGPGTRLTVL.

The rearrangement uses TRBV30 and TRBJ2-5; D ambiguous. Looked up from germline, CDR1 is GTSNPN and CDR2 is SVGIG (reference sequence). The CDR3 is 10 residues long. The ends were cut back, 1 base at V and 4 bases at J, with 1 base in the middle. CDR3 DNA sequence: TGTGCCTGGAGTGCAGAGACCCAGTACTTC. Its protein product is CAWSAETQYF.

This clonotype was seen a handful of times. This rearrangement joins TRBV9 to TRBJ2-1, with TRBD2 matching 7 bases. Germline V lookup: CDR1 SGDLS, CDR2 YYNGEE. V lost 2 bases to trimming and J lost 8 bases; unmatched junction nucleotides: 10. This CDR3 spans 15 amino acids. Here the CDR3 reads CASSVASGTSDEQFF. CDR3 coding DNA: TGTGCCAGCAGCGTTGCCAGCGGGACCTCAGATGAGCAGTTCTTC.

The CDR3 bases are TGTGCCAGCAGCGCGGAGGTCGTCGGCTACACCTTC. Translating it yields CASSAEVVGYTF. This sequence joins TRBV7-9 and TRBJ1-2, with no clear D. V shed 5 bases and J shed 8 bases, with 12 bases lying between them. The CDR3 sequence is 12 residues long. CDR1 and CDR2 from the germline V gene are SEHNR and FQNEAQ (reference sequence).

CDR3 residues: CASSYSPKRGHGYGQYF. The CDR3 nucleotides are TGTGCCAGCAGTTACTCCCCCAAACGAGGACACGGTTATGGGCAGTACTTC. The rearrangement uses TRBV6-2 or TRBV6-3 and TRBJ2-7; the D gene is possibly TRBD1 (5 bases). Trimming pared 0 bases from V and 9 bases from J, leaving 24 bases between. Germline V CDR1 and CDR2: MNHEY, SVGEGT. This CDR3 contains 17 residues.

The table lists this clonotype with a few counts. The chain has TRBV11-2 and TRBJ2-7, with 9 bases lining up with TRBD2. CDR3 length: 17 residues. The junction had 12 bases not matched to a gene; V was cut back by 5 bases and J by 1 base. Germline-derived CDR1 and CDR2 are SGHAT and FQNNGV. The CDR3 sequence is CASSPAVSGSKSYEQYF. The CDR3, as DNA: TGTGCCAGCAGCCCCGCCGTTAGCGGGAGCAAGTCCTACGAGCAGTACTTC.

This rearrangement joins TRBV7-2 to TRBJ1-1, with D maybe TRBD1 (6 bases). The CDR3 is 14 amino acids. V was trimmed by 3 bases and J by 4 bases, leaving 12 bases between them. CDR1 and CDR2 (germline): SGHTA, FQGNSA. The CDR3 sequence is CASSFATGSTEAFF. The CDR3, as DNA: TGTGCCAGCAGCTTTGCAACAGGGTCCACTGAAGCTTTCTTT.

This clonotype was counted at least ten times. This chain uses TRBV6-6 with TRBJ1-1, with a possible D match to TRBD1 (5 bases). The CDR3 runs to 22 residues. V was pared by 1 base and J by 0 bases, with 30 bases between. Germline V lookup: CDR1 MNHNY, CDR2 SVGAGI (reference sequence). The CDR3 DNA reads TGTGCCAGCAGTTACTACAGCCCGGCGAGCACCATAAACAGGCGAATGAACACTGAAGCTTTCTTT. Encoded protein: CASSYYSPASTINRRMNTEAFF.

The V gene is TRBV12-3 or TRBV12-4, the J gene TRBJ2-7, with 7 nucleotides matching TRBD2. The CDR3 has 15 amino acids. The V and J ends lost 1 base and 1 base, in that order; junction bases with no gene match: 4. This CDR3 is CASSLGVGGSYEQYF. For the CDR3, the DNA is TGTGCCAGCAGTTTAGGGGTCGGGGGGTCCTACGAGCAGTACTTC.

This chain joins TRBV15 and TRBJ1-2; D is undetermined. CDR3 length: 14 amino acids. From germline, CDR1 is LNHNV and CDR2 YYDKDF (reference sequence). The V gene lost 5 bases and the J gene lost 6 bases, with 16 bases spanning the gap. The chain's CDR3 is CATSGPGRIDGYTF. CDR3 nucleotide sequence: TGTGCCACCAGCGGCCCGGGCAGGATCGATGGCTACACCTTC.

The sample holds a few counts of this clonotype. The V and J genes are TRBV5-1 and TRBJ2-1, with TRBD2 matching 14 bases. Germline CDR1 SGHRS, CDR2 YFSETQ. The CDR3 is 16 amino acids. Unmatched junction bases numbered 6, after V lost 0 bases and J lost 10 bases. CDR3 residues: CASSLEGLAGEREQFF. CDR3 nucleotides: TGCGCCAGCAGCTTGGAGGGACTAGCGGGAGAAAGGGAGCAGTTCTTC.

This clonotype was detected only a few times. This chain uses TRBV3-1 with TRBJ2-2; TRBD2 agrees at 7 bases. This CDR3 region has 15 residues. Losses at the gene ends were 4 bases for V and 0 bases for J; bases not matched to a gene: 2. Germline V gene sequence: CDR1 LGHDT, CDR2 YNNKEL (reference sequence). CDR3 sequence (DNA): TGTGCCAGCAGCCCGAGCGGGGCGAACACCGGGGAGCTGTTTTTT. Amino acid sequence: CASSPSGANTGELFF.

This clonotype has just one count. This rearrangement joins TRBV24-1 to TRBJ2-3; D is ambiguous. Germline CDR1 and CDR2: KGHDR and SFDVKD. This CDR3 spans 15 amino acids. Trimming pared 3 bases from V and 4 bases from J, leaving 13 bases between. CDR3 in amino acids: CATSDPGFAPDTQYF. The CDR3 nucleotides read TGTGCCACCAGTGATCCGGGCTTCGCCCCAGATACGCAGTATTTT.

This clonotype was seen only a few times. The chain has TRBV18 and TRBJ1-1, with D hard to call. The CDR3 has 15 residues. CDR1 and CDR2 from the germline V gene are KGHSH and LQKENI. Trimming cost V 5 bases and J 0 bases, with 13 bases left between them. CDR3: CASSRFDPLNTEAFF. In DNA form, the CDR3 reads TGTGCCAGCTCAAGGTTCGATCCTTTGAACACTGAAGCTTTCTTT.

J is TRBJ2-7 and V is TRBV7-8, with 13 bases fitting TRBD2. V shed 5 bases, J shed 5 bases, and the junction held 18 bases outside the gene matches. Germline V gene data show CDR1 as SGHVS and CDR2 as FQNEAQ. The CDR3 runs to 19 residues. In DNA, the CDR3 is TGTGCCAGCAGCCCGGTCCCGGGACTAGCGGGATCGCCCTTCAACGAGCAGTACTTC. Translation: CASSPVPGLAGSPFNEQYF.

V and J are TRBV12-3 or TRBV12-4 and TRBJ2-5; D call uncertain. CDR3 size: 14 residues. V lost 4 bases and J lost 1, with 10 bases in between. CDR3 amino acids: CASSSSPIQETQYF. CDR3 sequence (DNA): TGTGCCAGCAGTTCCTCCCCGATCCAAGAGACCCAGTACTTC.

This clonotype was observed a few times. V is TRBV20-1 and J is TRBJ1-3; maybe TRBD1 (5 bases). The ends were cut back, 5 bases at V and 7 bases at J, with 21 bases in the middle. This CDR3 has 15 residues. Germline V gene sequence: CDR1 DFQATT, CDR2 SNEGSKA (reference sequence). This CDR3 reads CSAYFNAGPGNTIYF. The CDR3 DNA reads TGCAGTGCTTACTTTAACGCAGGGCCAGGGAACACCATATATTTT.

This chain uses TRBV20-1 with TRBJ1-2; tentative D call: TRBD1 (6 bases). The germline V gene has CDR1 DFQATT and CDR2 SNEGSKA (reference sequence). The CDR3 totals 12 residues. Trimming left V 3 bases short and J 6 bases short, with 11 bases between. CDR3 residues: CSARLGHDGYTF. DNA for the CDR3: TGCAGTGCTAGGTTGGGACACGATGGCTACACCTTC.

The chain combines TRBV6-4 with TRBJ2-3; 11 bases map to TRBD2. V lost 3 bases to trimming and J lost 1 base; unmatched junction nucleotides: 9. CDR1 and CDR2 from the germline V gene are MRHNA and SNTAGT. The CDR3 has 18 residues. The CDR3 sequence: CASSEDGLAGGGTDTQYF. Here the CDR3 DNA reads TGTGCCAGCAGTGAAGACGGCCTAGCGGGGGGAGGCACAGATACGCAGTATTTT.

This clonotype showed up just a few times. CDR3 protein: CASSLAMVAGGQETQYF. Written as DNA, the CDR3 is TGCGCCAGCAGCTTGGCCATGGTAGCGGGAGGTCAAGAGACCCAGTACTTC. The chain is built from TRBV5-1 and TRBJ2-5; 10 positions match TRBD2. Germline lookup yields CDR1 SGHRS and CDR2 YFSETQ. CDR3 length: 17 amino acids. V dropped 0 bases and J dropped 2; count of bases not matched to a gene: 7.

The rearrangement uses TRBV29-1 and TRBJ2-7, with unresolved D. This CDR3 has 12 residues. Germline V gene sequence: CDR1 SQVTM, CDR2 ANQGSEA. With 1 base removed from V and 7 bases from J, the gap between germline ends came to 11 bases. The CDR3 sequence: CSVEGSGREQYF. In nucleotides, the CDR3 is TGCAGCGTTGAAGGGTCAGGTCGGGAGCAGTACTTC.

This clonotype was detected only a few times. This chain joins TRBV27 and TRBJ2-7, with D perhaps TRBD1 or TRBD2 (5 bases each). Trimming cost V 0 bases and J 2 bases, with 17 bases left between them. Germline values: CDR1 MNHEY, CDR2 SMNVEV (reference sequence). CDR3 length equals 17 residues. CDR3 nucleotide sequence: TGTGCCAGCAGTTTATCACTGAGGGGTTCACAGGCCTACGAGCAGTACTTC. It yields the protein CASSLSLRGSQAYEQYF.

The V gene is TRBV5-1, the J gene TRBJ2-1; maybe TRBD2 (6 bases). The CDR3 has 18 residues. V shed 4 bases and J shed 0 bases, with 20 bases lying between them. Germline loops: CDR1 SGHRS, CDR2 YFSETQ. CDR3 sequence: CASSRGYGGVASYNEQFF. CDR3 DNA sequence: TGCGCCAGCAGCCGGGGGTATGGGGGAGTCGCCTCCTACAATGAGCAGTTCTTC.

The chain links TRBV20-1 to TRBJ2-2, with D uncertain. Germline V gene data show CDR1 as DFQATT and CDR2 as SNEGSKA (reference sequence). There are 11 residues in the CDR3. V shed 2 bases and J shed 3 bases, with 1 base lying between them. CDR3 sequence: CSARYTGELFF. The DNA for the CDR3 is TGCAGTGCTAGATACACCGGGGAGCTGTTTTTT.

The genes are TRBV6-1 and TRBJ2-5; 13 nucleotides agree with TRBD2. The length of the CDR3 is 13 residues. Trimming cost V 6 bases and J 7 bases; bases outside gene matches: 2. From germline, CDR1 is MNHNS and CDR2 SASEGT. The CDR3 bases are TGTGCCAGCAGAACTAGCGGGGGGGTGACCCAGTACTTC. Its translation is CASRTSGGVTQYF.

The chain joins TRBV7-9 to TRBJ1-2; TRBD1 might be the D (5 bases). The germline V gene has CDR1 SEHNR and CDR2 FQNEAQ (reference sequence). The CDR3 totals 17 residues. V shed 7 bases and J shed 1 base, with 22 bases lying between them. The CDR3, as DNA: TGTGCCAGCATCAGCCCGGGACCCCGGGTTGATAACTATGGCTACACCTTC. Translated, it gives CASISPGPRVDNYGYTF.